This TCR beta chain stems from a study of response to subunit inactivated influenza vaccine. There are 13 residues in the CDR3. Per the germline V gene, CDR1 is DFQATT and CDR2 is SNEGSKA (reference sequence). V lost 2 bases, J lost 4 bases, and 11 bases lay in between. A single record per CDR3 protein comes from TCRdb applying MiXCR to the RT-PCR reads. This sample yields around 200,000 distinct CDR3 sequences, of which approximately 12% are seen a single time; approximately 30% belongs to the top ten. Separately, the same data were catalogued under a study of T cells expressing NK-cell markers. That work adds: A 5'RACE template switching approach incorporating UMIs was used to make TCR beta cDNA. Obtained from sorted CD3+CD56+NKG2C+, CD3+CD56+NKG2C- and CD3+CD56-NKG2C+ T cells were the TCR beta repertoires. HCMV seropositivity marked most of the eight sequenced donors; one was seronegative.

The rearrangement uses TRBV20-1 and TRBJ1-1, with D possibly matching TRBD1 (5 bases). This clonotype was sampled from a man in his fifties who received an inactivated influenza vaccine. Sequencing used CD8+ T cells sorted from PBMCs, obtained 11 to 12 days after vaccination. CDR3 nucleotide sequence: TGCAGTGCTAGAACCAGGGTCCCCACTGAAGCTTTCTTT. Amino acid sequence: CSARTRVPTEAFF.